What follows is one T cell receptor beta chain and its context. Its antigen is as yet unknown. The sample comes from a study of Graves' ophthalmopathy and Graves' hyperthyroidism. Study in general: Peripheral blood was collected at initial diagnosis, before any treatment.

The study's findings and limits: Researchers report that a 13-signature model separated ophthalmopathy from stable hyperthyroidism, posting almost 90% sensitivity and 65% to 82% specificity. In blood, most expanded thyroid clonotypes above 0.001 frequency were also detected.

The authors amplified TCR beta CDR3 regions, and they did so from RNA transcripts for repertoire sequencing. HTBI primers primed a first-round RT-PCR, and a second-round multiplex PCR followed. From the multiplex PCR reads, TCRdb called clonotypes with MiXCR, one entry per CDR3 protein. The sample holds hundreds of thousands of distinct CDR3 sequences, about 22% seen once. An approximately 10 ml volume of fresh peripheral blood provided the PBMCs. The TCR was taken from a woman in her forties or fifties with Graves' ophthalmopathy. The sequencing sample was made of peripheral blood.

The CDR3 nucleotides read TGTGCCAGGATCACGAATCAGCCCCAGCATTTT. This gives the protein CARITNQPQHF. V is TRBV6-4 and J is TRBJ1-5; no definite D call. Germline CDR1 reads MRHNA; CDR2 reads SNTAGT. Trimming removed 9 bases from V and 4 bases from J, with 7 bases in between. This CDR3 comprises 11 residues.